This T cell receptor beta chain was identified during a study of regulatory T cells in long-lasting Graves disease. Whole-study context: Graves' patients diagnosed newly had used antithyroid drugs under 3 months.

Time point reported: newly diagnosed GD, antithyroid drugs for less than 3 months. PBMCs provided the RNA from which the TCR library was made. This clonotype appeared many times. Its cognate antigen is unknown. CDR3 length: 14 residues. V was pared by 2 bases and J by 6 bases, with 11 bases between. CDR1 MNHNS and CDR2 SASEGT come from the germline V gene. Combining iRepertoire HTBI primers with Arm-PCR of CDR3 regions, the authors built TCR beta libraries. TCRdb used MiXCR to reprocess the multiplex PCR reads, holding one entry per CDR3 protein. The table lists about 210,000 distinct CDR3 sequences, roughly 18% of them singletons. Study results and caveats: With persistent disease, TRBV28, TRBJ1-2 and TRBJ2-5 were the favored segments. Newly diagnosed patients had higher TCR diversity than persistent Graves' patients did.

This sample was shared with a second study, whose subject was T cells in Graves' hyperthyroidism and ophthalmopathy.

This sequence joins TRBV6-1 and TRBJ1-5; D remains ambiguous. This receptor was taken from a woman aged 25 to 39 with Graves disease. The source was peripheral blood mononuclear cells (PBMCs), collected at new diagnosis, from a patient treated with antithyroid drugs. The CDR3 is CASSEKVVRQPQHF. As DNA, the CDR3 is TGTGCCAGCAGTGAAAAGGTCGTCCGTCAGCCCCAGCATTTT.